The present entry profiles one T cell receptor (beta chain) with its context. Its antigen is as yet unknown. Amplification used 60 Vbeta primers and 13 Jbeta primers. Only in-frame clones appear in the TCRdb table, and some are missing; sequencing was by immunoSEQ multiplex PCR. The table lists 180,000 or so clones, 70% to 90% of them singletons. This sample stems from a study of cytomegalovirus exposure and HLA in healthy donors. Points from the study as a whole: Analysis performed later found roughly 17,000 TCR beta sequences associated with HLA alleles at 0.05 false discovery rate. One variant, a missense change in DCLRE1C, was linked in a later analysis to TCR beta V- and J-gene trimming.

The TCR originated in a young man in good health and CMV-seropositive. Material for sequencing was PBMCs.

CDR3 region: CASTRQLAGPYFF. In DNA form, the CDR3 reads TGTGCCAGCACCCGACAACTAGCGGGCCCTTATTTCTTC. V usage is TRBV2 and J usage is TRBJ2-1; 9 bases fit TRBD2. Per the germline V gene, CDR1 is SNHLY and CDR2 is FYNNEI. J was trimmed by 16 bases and V by 7 bases; bases with no gene match: 14. This CDR3 has 13 amino acids.